Shown below are 28 T cell receptor beta chains from a single sample sequenced in a study of blood T cell repertoires in COVID-19. TCRdb keeps only in-frame clones here, not all; method: immunoSEQ multiplex PCR. The sample shows about 220,000 clones, around 83% of them seen only once. The sequenced sample was PBMCs or T cells enriched from blood (not recorded which). These receptors originate from a woman aged 40-49 years with acute COVID-19.

The chain is built from TRBV14 and TRBJ1-4, with 11 bases aligning to TRBD1. The germline V gene encodes CDR1 SGHDN and CDR2 FVKESK. V lost 4 bases and J lost 0; bases outside the gene matches: 7. The CDR3 has 18 amino acids. CDR3 sequence: CASSPDRGPVATNEKLFF. DNA of the CDR3: TGTGCCAGCAGCCCGGACAGGGGGCCGGTGGCAACTAATGAAAAACTGTTTTTT.

This clone was counted ten times or more. V usage is TRBV12-3 or TRBV12-4 and J usage is TRBJ1-6, with 7 bases fitting TRBD1. The V and J ends lost 10 bases and 7 bases, in that order; junction bases with no gene match: 4. The CDR3 has 12 residues. Here the CDR3 reads CATQGPNSPLHF. The CDR3 DNA reads TGTGCCACACAGGGGCCAAATTCACCCCTCCACTTT.

This sequence joins TRBV30 and TRBJ1-5, with 7 bases matching TRBD1. CDR1 GTSNPN and CDR2 SVGIG come from the germline V gene (reference sequence). There are 13 residues in the CDR3. V dropped 1 base and J dropped 5; count of bases not matched to a gene: 2. The CDR3 sequence: CAWSGTGHQPQHF. The DNA for the CDR3 is TGTGCCTGGAGTGGGACAGGTCATCAGCCCCAGCATTTT.

In its sample, this clone was seen once. The chain carries TRBV23-1 and TRBJ2-7; D possibly corresponds to TRBD1 (6 bases). TRBV23-1 falls under the ORF class, with uncertain function. This CDR3 contains 15 residues. Trimming pared 0 bases from V and 3 bases from J, leaving 12 bases between. The CDR3 region has the DNA TGCGCCAGCAGTCAATCTCGGGACAACTACTACGAGCAGTACTTC. It codes for CASSQSRDNYYEQYF.

The chain carries TRBV30 and TRBJ1-1, with TRBD1 identical over 7 bases. Trimming removed 3 bases from V and 7 bases from J; junction bases left unmatched: 2. The CDR3 sequence is 11 residues long. Per the germline V gene, CDR1 is GTSNPN and CDR2 is SVGIG (reference sequence). Here the CDR3 reads CAWRDRNEAFF. For the CDR3, the DNA is TGTGCCTGGAGGGACAGGAATGAAGCTTTCTTT.

The chain recombines TRBV4-3 with TRBJ1-4; D not resolved. The germline V gene encodes CDR1 LGHNA and CDR2 YSLEER. The CDR3 spans 12 residues. The V and J ends lost 4 bases and 7 bases respectively, with 7 bases between them. This CDR3 reads CASSPGGEKLFF. The CDR3 region has the DNA TGCGCCAGCAGCCCTGGCGGTGAAAAACTGTTTTTT.

The rearrangement links TRBV4-1 to TRBJ2-5; 14 bases fit TRBD2. CDR1 MGHRA and CDR2 YSYEKL come from the germline V gene. The CDR3 consists of 18 residues. V was pared by 2 bases and J by 5 bases, with 10 bases of the junction left unmatched. The CDR3 loop reads CASSQPGTSGGGRETQYF. DNA of the CDR3: TGCGCCAGCAGCCAACCCGGGACTAGCGGGGGAGGGCGGGAGACCCAGTACTTC.

This chain links TRBV5-1 with TRBJ1-2, with a weak D call TRBD1 (5 bases). The germline V and J ends were trimmed by 3 bases and 0 bases, with 21 bases remaining between them. This CDR3 is 18 amino acids long. Germline CDR1 SGHRS, CDR2 YFSETQ. CDR3 sequence: CASSSGGAGPQANYGYTF. DNA of the CDR3: TGCGCCAGCAGCTCGGGGGGTGCAGGACCACAAGCTAACTATGGCTACACCTTC.

A single count supports this clone. The J gene is TRBJ1-2, the V gene TRBV29-1; D gene ambiguous. The CDR3 runs 10 residues. V lost 3 bases, J lost 4 bases, and 3 bases lay in between. CDR1 is SQVTM, CDR2 ANQGSEA, per germline. CDR3 nucleotide sequence: TGCAGCGTTGACTTCTATGGCTACACCTTC. Protein sequence: CSVDFYGYTF.

The J gene is TRBJ1-6, the V gene TRBV9, with D unresolved. The CDR3 covers 15 residues. Deletions cut 7 bases from V and 8 bases from J, with 19 bases between. Looked up from germline, CDR1 is SGDLS and CDR2 is YYNGEE. The CDR3 is CASAPFPGFDSPLHF. CDR3 coding DNA: TGTGCCAGCGCCCCCTTCCCGGGGTTTGATTCACCCCTCCACTTT.

This chain links TRBV10-3 with TRBJ2-1, with 11 bases lining up with TRBD1. The CDR3 spans 15 residues. With V trimmed by 7 bases and J by 2 bases, 4 bases remained unmatched. CDR1 is ENHRY and CDR2 is SYGVKD in the germline V gene. CDR3 sequence (DNA): TGTGCCATCACCGAGGACAGGGGGCCCTACAATGAGCAGTTCTTC. Translated: CAITEDRGPYNEQFF.

This sequence joins TRBV11-2 and TRBJ2-2, with TRBD1 as a possible D gene (5 bases). V shed 10 bases and J shed 4 bases, with 10 bases lying between them. CDR1 is SGHAT and CDR2 is FQNNGV in the germline V gene. This CDR3 spans 12 amino acids. The CDR3 nucleotides read TGTGCCACCTCAGGGCTCACCGGGGAGCTGTTTTTT. Encoded protein: CATSGLTGELFF.

The chain employs TRBV5-1 and TRBJ2-7, with a possible D match to TRBD1 (6 bases). With 1 base removed from V and 3 bases from J, the gap between germline ends came to 11 bases. Germline CDR1 reads SGHRS; CDR2 reads YFSETQ. The CDR3 has 14 amino acids. In DNA form, the CDR3 reads TGCGCCAGCAGCTTGTCGGGACAAGGCTACGAGCAGTACTTC. Protein sequence: CASSLSGQGYEQYF. The complete variable domain, with remaining parts taken from reference TRBV5-1 and TRBJ2-7, reads KAGVTQTPRYLIKTRGQQVTLSCSPISGHRSVSWYQQTPGQGLQFLFEYFSETQRNKGNFPGRFSGRQFSNSRSEMNVSTLELGDSALYLCASSLSGQGYEQYFGPGTRLTVT.

The chain is built from TRBV15 and TRBJ1-4; D may be TRBD1 (6 bases). Trimming took off 5 bases at V and 6 bases at J, with 10 bases between the two ends. Germline CDR1 LNHNV, CDR2 YYDKDF (reference sequence). This CDR3 comprises 13 residues. CDR3 sequence: CATSGQQHEKLFF. CDR3 DNA: TGTGCCACCAGCGGACAGCAACATGAAAAACTGTTTTTT.

The chain uses TRBV19 and TRBJ1-2; a weak D match, TRBD1 (6 bases). Per germline, CDR1 LNHDA and CDR2 SQIVND (reference sequence). V lost 2 bases and J 10 bases, leaving 14 bases between the germline ends. CDR3 length: 13 amino acids. The DNA of the CDR3 is TGTGCCAGTAGTATAACAGGGAAGTCGGCCTACACCTTC. Translation gives CASSITGKSAYTF.

This clone appeared a few times. One junction end does not reproduce the germline sequence, and a read error may be involved. The J gene is TRBJ1-2, the V gene TRBV24-1; the match to TRBD1 covers 8 bases. The CDR3 extends over 11 amino acids. The germline gives CDR1 KGHDR, CDR2 SFDVKD. CDR3 amino acids: CATSNGTGLFF. CDR3 nucleotide sequence: TGTGCCACCAGTAACGGGACAGGTCTATTCTTC.

This chain joins TRBV21-1 and TRBJ1-5; TRBD1, the table's D call, was not compared with the DNA. TRBV21-1 is given as a pseudogene. This CDR3 contains 17 residues. In DNA, the CDR3 is TGTGCCAGCAAAACCGGGGGACAGGGGTATAGCAATCAGCCCCAGCATTTT. Protein: CASKTGGQGYSNQPQHF.

This chain links TRBV5-5 with TRBJ2-3, with 7 bases aligning to TRBD1. This CDR3 comprises 16 residues. Germline CDR1 and CDR2: SGHKS and YYEKEE (reference sequence). Unmatched junction bases numbered 12, after V lost 4 bases and J lost 4 bases. CDR3 protein: CASSLAGRGGADTQYF. The CDR3 DNA follows: TGTGCCAGCAGCCTTGCAGGTAGAGGGGGCGCAGATACGCAGTATTTT.

This clone came up a few times. The genes are TRBV2 and TRBJ1-2; D not certain. Trimming left V 2 bases short and J 4 bases short, with 14 bases between. The CDR3 extends over 15 amino acids. Germline CDR1 and CDR2: SNHLY and FYNNEI. In DNA, the CDR3 is TGTGCCAGCAGTGAATCAAGCCCTAGGCCCTATGGCTACACCTTC. Its protein is CASSESSPRPYGYTF.

The chain couples TRBV4-2 to TRBJ2-7, with 7 bases lining up with TRBD2. This CDR3 spans 17 amino acids. Trimming removed 1 base from V and 1 base from J; junction bases left unmatched: 10. The V gene's germline CDR1 is LGHNA and CDR2 YNFKEQ. For the CDR3, the DNA is TGTGCCAGCAGCCAAGTCCCGGCGGGAGTATCTTCCTACGAGCAGTACTTC. It is translated as CASSQVPAGVSSYEQYF.

The rearrangement joins TRBV27 to TRBJ2-5; 9 bases are shared with TRBD1. Germline CDR1 is MNHEY and CDR2 is SMNVEV (reference sequence). Losses at the gene ends were 3 bases for V and 1 base for J; bases not matched to a gene: 9. The CDR3 has 17 amino acids. The CDR3 DNA follows: TGTGCCAGCAGTTTTAGGCCGGGACAGGGACTCCAAGAGACCCAGTACTTC. It encodes CASSFRPGQGLQETQYF.

The J gene is TRBJ1-5, the V gene TRBV21-1; TRBD1 reflects the table's D call only, with no check against the DNA. TRBV21-1 is a pseudogene locus. This CDR3 is 14 amino acids long. CDR3 coding DNA: TGTGCCAGTCCGGGACAGGGAGGGAATCAGCCCCAGCATTTT. This sequence encodes CASPGQGGNQPQHF.

The chain has TRBV12-3 or TRBV12-4 and TRBJ1-6; D not certain. With 10 bases removed from V and 9 bases from J, the gap between germline ends came to 13 bases. This CDR3 has 12 amino acids. The CDR3 DNA follows: TGTGCCACCCGGGTGGCCGGTTCACCCCTCCACTTT. Its protein product is CATRVAGSPLHF.

The J gene is TRBJ2-7, the V gene TRBV6-6; 10 bases match TRBD1. From germline, CDR1 is MNHNY and CDR2 SVGAGI (reference sequence). V lost 8 bases, J lost 7 bases, and 2 bases stayed unmatched. CDR3 size: 11 residues. This chain's CDR3 is CASDRGREQYF. The CDR3 DNA reads as TGTGCCAGCGACAGGGGGCGAGAGCAGTACTTC.

This clone is a singleton in its sample. J is TRBJ1-5 and V is TRBV7-8; 8 bases line up with TRBD1. V dropped 5 bases and J dropped 1; count of bases not matched to a gene: 7. Germline values: CDR1 SGHVS, CDR2 FQNEAQ. The CDR3 runs 16 residues. The CDR3 here is CASSPRTGLSNQPQHF. DNA of the CDR3: TGTGCCAGCAGCCCGAGGACAGGGCTAAGCAATCAGCCCCAGCATTTT.

In its sample, this clone was seen a few times. The genes are TRBV29-1 and TRBJ1-1; perhaps TRBD1 as D (6 bases). Germline CDR1 SQVTM, CDR2 ANQGSEA. With 4 bases removed from V and 1 base from J, the gap between germline ends came to 13 bases. This CDR3 is 14 amino acids long. The CDR3 DNA is TGCAGCGTTGTGGTGGGGGGGGCGAACACTGAAGCTTTCTTT. Its translation: CSVVVGGANTEAFF.

This rearrangement joins TRBV6-5 to TRBJ2-1; the D is unclear. The length of the CDR3 is 14 residues. V lost 8 bases and J lost 4, with 15 bases in between. CDR1 is MNHEY and CDR2 is SVGAGI in the germline V gene. The CDR3 spells CASGQLNNYNEQFF. CDR3 coding DNA: TGTGCCAGCGGGCAGCTAAATAATTACAATGAGCAGTTCTTC.

The rearrangement links TRBV9 to TRBJ1-1, with D perhaps TRBD1 (5 bases). The CDR3 sequence is 15 residues long. Trimming cost V 4 bases and J 0 bases, with 13 bases left between them. Germline V gene data show CDR1 as SGDLS and CDR2 as YYNGEE. Here the CDR3 reads CASSPPTGMNTEAFF. In DNA form, the CDR3 reads TGTGCCAGCAGCCCCCCCACAGGAATGAACACTGAAGCTTTCTTT.